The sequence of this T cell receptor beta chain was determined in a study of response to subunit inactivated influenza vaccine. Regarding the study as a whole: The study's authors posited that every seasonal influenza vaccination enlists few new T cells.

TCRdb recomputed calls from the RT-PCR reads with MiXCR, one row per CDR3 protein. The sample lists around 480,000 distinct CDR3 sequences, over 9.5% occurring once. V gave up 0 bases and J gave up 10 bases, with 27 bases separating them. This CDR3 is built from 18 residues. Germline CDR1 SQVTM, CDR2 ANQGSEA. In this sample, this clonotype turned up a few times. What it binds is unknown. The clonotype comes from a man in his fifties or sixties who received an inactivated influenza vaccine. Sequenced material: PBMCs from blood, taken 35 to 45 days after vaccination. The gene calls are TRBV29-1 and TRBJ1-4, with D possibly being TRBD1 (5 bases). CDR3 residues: CSVEDHSRGRAGRPKLFF. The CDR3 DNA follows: TGCAGCGTTGAAGATCATTCGAGGGGAAGGGCAGGTCGCCCAAAACTGTTTTTT.